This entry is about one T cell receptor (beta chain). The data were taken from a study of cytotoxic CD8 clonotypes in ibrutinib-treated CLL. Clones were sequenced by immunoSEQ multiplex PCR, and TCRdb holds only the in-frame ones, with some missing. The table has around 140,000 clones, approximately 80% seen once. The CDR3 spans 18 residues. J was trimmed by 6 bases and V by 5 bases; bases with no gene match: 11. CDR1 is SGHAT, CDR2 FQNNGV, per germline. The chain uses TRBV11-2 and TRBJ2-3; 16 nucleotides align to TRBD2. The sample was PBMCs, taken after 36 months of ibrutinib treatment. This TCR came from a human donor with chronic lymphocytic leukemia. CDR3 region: CASSPGLAGGPIWDTQYF. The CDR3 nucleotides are TGTGCCAGCAGCCCGGGACTAGCGGGGGGGCCTATCTGGGATACGCAGTATTTT.